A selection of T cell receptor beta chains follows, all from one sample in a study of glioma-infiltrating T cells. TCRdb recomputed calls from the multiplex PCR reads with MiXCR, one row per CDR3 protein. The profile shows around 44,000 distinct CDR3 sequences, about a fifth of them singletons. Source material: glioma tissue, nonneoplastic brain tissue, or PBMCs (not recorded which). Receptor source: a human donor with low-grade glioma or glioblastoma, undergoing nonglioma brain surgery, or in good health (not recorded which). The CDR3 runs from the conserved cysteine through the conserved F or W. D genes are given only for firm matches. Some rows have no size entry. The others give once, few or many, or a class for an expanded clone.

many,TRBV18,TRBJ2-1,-,CASSPWGRDEQFF,TGTGCCAGCTCACCATGGGGACGGGATGAGCAGTTCTTC
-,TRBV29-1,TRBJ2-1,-,CSVTVAINEQFF,TGCAGCGTTACCGTGGCAATCAATGAGCAGTTCTTC
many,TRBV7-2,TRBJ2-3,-,CASSLRAAHTDTQYF,TGTGCCAGCAGCTTAAGGGCTGCCCACACAGATACGCAGTATTTT
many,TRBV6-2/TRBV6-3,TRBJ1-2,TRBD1,CASSYSGTVYGYTF,TGTGCCAGCAGTTACTCTGGGACAGTCTATGGCTACACCTTC
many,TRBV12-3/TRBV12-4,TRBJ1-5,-,CASNAGRNQPQHF,TGTGCCAGCAATGCAGGGCGCAATCAGCCCCAGCATTTT
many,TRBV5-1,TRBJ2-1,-,CASRTSLAIYEQFF,TGCGCCAGCAGGACTTCTCTAGCGATCTATGAGCAGTTCTTC
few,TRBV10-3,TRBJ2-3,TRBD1,CAIMVAGGNTQYF,TGTGCCATCATGGTAGCAGGGGGCAATACGCAGTATTTT
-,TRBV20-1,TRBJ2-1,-,CSATPRVHPGDERFF,TGCAGTGCTACCCCCAGGGTCCACCCGGGGGATGAGCGGTTCTTC
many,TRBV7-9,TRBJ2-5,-,CASSSTRAGEETQYF,TGTGCCAGCAGTTCAACTCGGGCAGGGGAAGAGACCCAGTACTTC
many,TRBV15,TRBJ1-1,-,CATSRGFGRNTEAFF,TGTGCCACCAGCAGAGGGTTTGGGAGGAACACTGAAGCTTTCTTT
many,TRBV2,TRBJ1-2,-,CASSEGGRGGYTF,TGTGCCAGCAGTGAAGGGGGCAGGGGAGGCTACACCTTC
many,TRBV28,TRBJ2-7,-,CASSLRSSADYEQYF,TGTGCCAGCAGTTTAAGGTCTAGCGCCGACTACGAGCAGTACTTC
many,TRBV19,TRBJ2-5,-,CASSIGQAETQYF,TGTGCCAGTAGTATAGGCCAGGCGGAGACCCAGTACTTC
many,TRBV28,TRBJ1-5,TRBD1,CASSSSGTGYQPQHF,TGTGCCAGCAGTTCGTCCGGGACAGGGTATCAGCCCCAGCATTTT
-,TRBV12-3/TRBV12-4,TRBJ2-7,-,CASSPTGSYEQYF,TGTGCCAGCAGCCCCACAGGCTCCTACGAGCAGTACTTC
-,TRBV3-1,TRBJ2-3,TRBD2,CASSPETSGLITDTQYF,TGTGCCAGCAGTCCCGAAACTAGCGGGCTGATCACAGATACGCAGTATTTT
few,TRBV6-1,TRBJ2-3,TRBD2,CASRQLAGVPRSADTQYF,TGTGCCAGCAGGCAACTAGCGGGGGTCCCGAGGTCCGCAGATACGCAGTATTTT
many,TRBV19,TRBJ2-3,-,CASSITKAATTDTQYF,TGTGCCAGTAGTATTACTAAAGCAGCAACTACAGATACGCAGTATTTT
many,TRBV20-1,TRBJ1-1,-,CSAGEGTEAFF,TGCAGTGCCGGGGAGGGCACTGAAGCTTTCTTT
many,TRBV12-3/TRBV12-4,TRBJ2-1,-,CASVDQQGNEQFF,TGTGCCAGCGTTGACCAACAGGGCAATGAGCAGTTCTTC
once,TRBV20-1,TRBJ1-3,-,CSVMTASGNTIYF,TGCAGTGTTATGACAGCCTCTGGAAACACCATATATTTT
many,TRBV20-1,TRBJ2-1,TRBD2,CSASAGLAEYNEQFF,TGCAGTGCTAGTGCGGGACTAGCGGAGTACAATGAGCAGTTCTTC
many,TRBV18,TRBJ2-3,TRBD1,CASSRTGGAADTQYF,TGTGCCAGCTCACGGACAGGGGGCGCCGCAGATACGCAGTATTTT
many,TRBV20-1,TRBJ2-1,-,CSARDSGSNEQFF,TGCAGTGCTAGAGATTCAGGGAGCAATGAGCAGTTCTTC
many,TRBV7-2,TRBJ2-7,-,CASSLAGGGVGYEQYF,TGTGCCAGCAGCTTAGCCGGGGGTGGAGTTGGCTACGAGCAGTACTTC
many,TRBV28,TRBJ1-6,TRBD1,CASIPRDRGRGMSPLHF,TGTGCCAGCATTCCCCGGGACAGGGGGCGAGGAATGTCACCCCTCCACTTT
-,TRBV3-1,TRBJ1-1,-,CASSQVNTTEAFF,TGTGCCAGCAGCCAAGTGAATACCACTGAAGCTTTCTTT
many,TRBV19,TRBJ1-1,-,CASTLSSMNTEAFF,TGTGCCAGTACCTTATCGAGTATGAACACTGAAGCTTTCTTT
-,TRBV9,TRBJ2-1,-,CASSVEDSGNEQFF,TGTGCCAGCAGCGTAGAGGATAGCGGCAATGAGCAGTTCTTC
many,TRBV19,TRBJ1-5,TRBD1,CASSGQPRGNQPQHF,TGTGCCAGCTCGGGACAGCCTAGAGGCAATCAGCCCCAGCATTTT
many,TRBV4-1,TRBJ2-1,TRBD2,CASSPRPAGGPYNEQFF,TGCGCCAGCAGCCCCCGTCCGGCGGGGGGGCCTTACAATGAGCAGTTCTTC
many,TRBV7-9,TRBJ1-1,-,CASSLFLGMRQEAFF,TGTGCCAGCAGCTTATTCTTGGGTATGCGACAGGAAGCTTTCTTT
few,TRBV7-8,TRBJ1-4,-,CAGSLTPYATNEKLFF,TGTGCCGGCAGCTTAACGCCGTATGCAACTAATGAAAAACTGTTTTTT
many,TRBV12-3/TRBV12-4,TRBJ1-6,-,CASSFQGWSPLHF,TGTGCCAGCAGTTTCCAGGGGTGGTCACCCCTCCACTTT
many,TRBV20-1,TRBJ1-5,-,CSARLSQINQPQHF,TGCAGTGCCCGGTTGTCACAGATAAATCAGCCCCAGCATTTT
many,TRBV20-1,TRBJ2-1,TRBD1,CSAPSTGGYNEQFF,TGCAGTGCGCCTTCGACAGGGGGCTACAATGAGCAGTTCTTC
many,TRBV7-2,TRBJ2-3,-,CASSTLGHGDTQYF,TGTGCCAGCTCTACCCTGGGGCATGGAGATACGCAGTATTTT
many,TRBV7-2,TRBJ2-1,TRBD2,CASSPHLAGGLDEQFF,TGTGCCAGCAGCCCCCATCTAGCGGGAGGGCTCGATGAGCAGTTCTTC
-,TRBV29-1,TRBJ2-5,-,CSVGDYKETQYF,TGCAGCGTGGGTGACTACAAAGAGACCCAGTACTTC
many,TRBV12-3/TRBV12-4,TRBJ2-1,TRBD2,CASSILATNEQFF,TGTGCCAGCAGCATACTAGCGACCAATGAGCAGTTCTTC
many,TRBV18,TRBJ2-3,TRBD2,CASSEASGSTDTQYF,TGTGCCAGCTCAGAAGCTAGCGGGAGCACAGATACGCAGTATTTT